Shown below are 8 T cell receptor beta chains from a single sample sequenced in a study of beta chain features in type 1 diabetes. Findings and caveats of the study: Moderate yet significant TCRB CDR3 shortening was seen in Type 1 diabetes patients in all four CD4+ subsets.

The whole isolated RNA underwent reverse transcription, so sequencing captured expressed TCRB transcripts. Generated by immunoSEQ multiplex PCR, the TCRdb table keeps only in-frame clones and is missing some. The sample records 150,000 or so clones, 63% being singletons. No cognate antigen is known for these TCRs. Sequencing was carried out using naive CD4+ T cells from blood. These receptors all come from a young man with type 1 diabetes.

This chain links TRBV5-1 with TRBJ1-5, with 7 positions matching TRBD1. V was clipped by 2 bases and J by 2 bases; unmatched bases: 1. The CDR3 is 14 residues long. The germline CDR1 and CDR2 sequences are SGHRS and YFSETQ. The CDR3 nucleotides read TGCGCCAGCAGCTTAGGGACAGGCAATCAGCCCCAGCATTTT. Amino acid sequence: CASSLGTGNQPQHF.

The chain carries TRBV29-1 and TRBJ2-1, with 12 bases that match TRBD1. Germline V gene data show CDR1 as SQVTM and CDR2 as ANQGSEA. Unmatched junction bases numbered 3, after V lost 6 bases and J lost 0 bases. The CDR3 is made up of 15 amino acids. Written as DNA, the CDR3 is TGCAGCGTGGGACAGGGGGCTAGCTCCTACAATGAGCAGTTCTTC. It is translated as CSVGQGASSYNEQFF.

This clone occurred a few times. V and J are TRBV28 and TRBJ1-5; 7 positions agree with TRBD1. The CDR3 loop spans 15 amino acids. The germline V gene has CDR1 MDHEN and CDR2 SYDVKM. V trimming: 6 bases; J trimming: 2 bases; junction bases outside the gene matches: 7. CDR3 protein: CASRRQGSGNQPQHF. The CDR3 DNA reads TGTGCCAGCAGGCGACAGGGTTCGGGCAATCAGCCCCAGCATTTT.

This clone has a handful of counts. V usage is TRBV23-1 and J usage is TRBJ1-2, with no clear D. TRBV23-1 is assigned to the ORF class and has an uncertain function. The CDR3 contains 13 residues. Trimming removed 5 bases at V and 8 bases at J, with 15 bases between. The CDR3 coding sequence is TGCGCCAGCAGTTCCTGTCACACACAGGGCTACACCTTC. It translates to CASSSCHTQGYTF.

This chain joins TRBV9 and TRBJ2-2; 10 bases fit TRBD2. The CDR3 length is 17 residues. The germline gives CDR1 SGDLS, CDR2 YYNGEE. J was trimmed by 0 bases and V by 4 bases; bases with no gene match: 6. CDR3 in DNA: TGTGCCAGCAGCCCCCCTCTAGCGGGGGCGAACACCGGGGAGCTGTTTTTT. This sequence encodes CASSPPLAGANTGELFF.

In regard to this clone: The junction departs from germline at one end; a sequencing error may be responsible. The chain employs TRBV7-2 and TRBJ2-1; the match to TRBD1 covers 7 bases. This CDR3 comprises 17 residues. CDR1 is SGHTA, CDR2 FQGNSA, per germline. The CDR3 nucleotides are TGTGCCAGCAGTTTAGGATCGCCCAGGGGGACCGACAATGAGCAGTTCTTC. Encoded protein: CASSLGSPRGTDNEQFF.

This clone has just a few counts. J is TRBJ2-3 and V is TRBV4-1; tentatively, D is TRBD2 (5 bases). CDR1 and CDR2 from the germline V gene are MGHRA and YSYEKL. V lost 3 bases to trimming and J lost 1 base, with 14 bases between them. The CDR3 has 16 amino acids. The chain's CDR3 is CASSHGAAAGTDTQYF. The CDR3 bases are TGCGCCAGCAGCCATGGAGCGGCGGCGGGCACAGATACGCAGTATTTT.

This clone appeared a few times. V and J are TRBV10-3 and TRBJ2-4, with D possibly TRBD2 on 6 matching bases. The V end lost 0 bases, the J end lost 9 bases, and 15 bases lay between the germline ends. From germline, CDR1 is ENHRY and CDR2 SYGVKD. This CDR3 has 15 amino acids. CDR3 amino acids: CAISESEGMGRIQYF. DNA for the CDR3: TGTGCCATCAGTGAGTCGGAGGGGATGGGACGCATTCAGTACTTC.